The 32 T cell receptor beta chains reported below all come from one sample, sequenced in a study of blood T cell repertoires in COVID-19. Assay: immunoSEQ multiplex PCR; the TCRdb copy retains only in-frame clones and omits some. Here the sample spans under 400,000 clones, about 91% being singletons. Sequenced material: peripheral blood. These receptors all come from a woman aged 25 to 39 with COVID-19, enrolled during active disease.

This rearrangement joins TRBV4-1 to TRBJ2-1; 12 bases align to TRBD2. The germline gives CDR1 MGHRA, CDR2 YSYEKL. CDR3 length equals 20 residues. V trimming: 0 bases; J trimming: 2 bases; junction bases outside the gene matches: 11. CDR3: CASSQDSGLAGIRPYNEQFF. The CDR3 DNA reads as TGCGCCAGCAGCCAAGATTCCGGACTAGCGGGGATTCGCCCCTACAATGAGCAGTTCTTC.

The genes are TRBV28 and TRBJ2-5, with D possibly matching TRBD1 (5 bases). Germline CDR1 and CDR2: MDHEN and SYDVKM. The V gene lost 5 bases and the J gene lost 5 bases, with 12 bases spanning the gap. The CDR3 runs 13 residues. CDR3 loop: CASSQTVRETQYF. In DNA, the CDR3 is TGTGCCAGCAGTCAGACAGTGCGGGAGACCCAGTACTTC.

The chain uses TRBV2 and TRBJ1-2, with D unclear. CDR1 and CDR2 from the germline V gene are SNHLY and FYNNEI. The V end lost 5 bases, the J end lost 6 bases, and 16 bases lay between the germline ends. CDR3 length: 14 amino acids. DNA for the CDR3: TGTGCCAGCAGTAAAACGGTTACCGAAAATGGCTACACCTTC. Its protein product is CASSKTVTENGYTF.

This chain links TRBV9 with TRBJ1-2, with D possibly being TRBD1 (6 bases). This CDR3 is 15 amino acids long. Germline lookup yields CDR1 SGDLS and CDR2 YYNGEE. Between the trimmed V and J ends, which lost 3 bases and 1 base, there was a span of 13 bases. CDR3 bases: TGTGCCAGCAGCGCCGGGACACATATTAACTATGGCTACACCTTC. Amino acid sequence: CASSAGTHINYGYTF.

V and J are TRBV12-3 or TRBV12-4 and TRBJ1-2; TRBD1 matches at 7 bases. The CDR3 is 13 amino acids. V lost 5 bases to trimming and J lost 1 base; unmatched junction nucleotides: 1. CDR3 region: CASSRDSNYGYTF. The DNA for the CDR3 is TGTGCCAGCAGTCGGGACAGTAACTATGGCTACACCTTC.

On this clone: Distinct nucleotide sequences in the sample also encode this CDR3. The chain links TRBV5-6 to TRBJ1-5; tentative D call: TRBD1 (6 bases). Germline values: CDR1 SGHDT, CDR2 YYEEEE. The CDR3 sequence is 14 residues long. V lost 1 base and J 3 bases, leaving 8 bases between the germline ends. The CDR3 DNA reads TGTGCCAGCAGCTTGAGGGGGATCAATCAGCCCCAGCATTTT. Residues: CASSLRGINQPQHF.

The sample holds a few counts of this clone. The same CDR3 also results from other DNA sequences found in this sample. The gene calls are TRBV5-1 and TRBJ2-5, with 12 bases lining up with TRBD2. The CDR3 has 16 amino acids. CDR1 and CDR2 from the germline V gene are SGHRS and YFSETQ. Unmatched junction bases numbered 2, after V lost 0 bases and J lost 2 bases. The DNA of the CDR3 is TGCGCCAGCAGCTTGGTTCTAGCGGGGGGGCAAGAGACCCAGTACTTC. This gives the protein CASSLVLAGGQETQYF.

The chain uses TRBV7-9 and TRBJ1-2, with D uncertain. The germline V gene encodes CDR1 SEHNR and CDR2 FQNEAQ (reference sequence). This CDR3 region has 14 residues. V was pared by 1 base and J by 4 bases, with 10 bases between. The DNA for the CDR3 is TGTGCCAGCAGCTTAGGTAGCAGTGCCTATGGCTACACCTTC. Its translation: CASSLGSSAYGYTF.

The rearrangement joins TRBV5-1 to TRBJ2-5; 9 nucleotides agree with TRBD1. The CDR3 length is 15 residues. After removal of 0 bases from V and 4 bases from J, the junction contained 4 bases not matched to a gene. Germline V CDR1 and CDR2: SGHRS, YFSETQ. The CDR3 loop reads CASSLGDRVPETQYF. The DNA for the CDR3 is TGCGCCAGCAGCTTGGGGGACAGGGTTCCAGAGACCCAGTACTTC.

The genes are TRBV29-1 and TRBJ2-5; 10 bases align to TRBD2. This CDR3 has 16 amino acids. Germline values: CDR1 SQVTM, CDR2 ANQGSEA. Trimming at V came to 6 bases and at J to 1 base, leaving 11 bases not matched to a gene. Here the CDR3 reads CSVQGTSEGGQETQYF. Here the CDR3 DNA reads TGCAGCGTCCAGGGGACTAGCGAGGGGGGCCAAGAGACCCAGTACTTC.

The J gene is TRBJ1-3, the V gene TRBV28, with a possible D match to TRBD1 (6 bases). The CDR3 has 18 amino acids. The ends were cut back, 2 bases at V and 0 bases at J, with 17 bases in the middle. In germline, CDR1 is MDHEN, CDR2 SYDVKM. The CDR3 sequence: CASSLDDWGHYSGNTIYF. The CDR3 nucleotides read TGTGCCAGCAGTTTAGATGATTGGGGACATTACTCTGGAAACACCATATATTTT. Variable domain in full (rest from reference TRBV28 and TRBJ1-3): DVKVTQSSRYLVKRTGEKVFLECVQDMDHENMFWYRQDPGLGLRLIYFSYDVKMKEKGDIPEGYSVSREKKERFSLILESASTNQTSMYLCASSLDDWGHYSGNTIYFGEGSWLTVV.

This clone was seen more than once but under ten times. V usage is TRBV6-5 and J usage is TRBJ1-3, with 8 bases fitting TRBD1. CDR1 MNHEY and CDR2 SVGAGI come from the germline V gene. V gave up 6 bases and J gave up 4 bases; unmatched junction bases: 8. The CDR3 length is 15 residues. CDR3 region: CASRQGQGAGNTIYF. CDR3 nucleotides: TGTGCCAGCAGGCAAGGACAGGGTGCAGGAAACACCATATATTTT.

The chain has TRBV3-1 (or the pseudogene TRBV3-2) and TRBJ2-3, with 13 bases identical to TRBD2. The V gene's germline CDR1 is LGHDT and CDR2 YNNKEL (reference sequence). The length of the CDR3 is 17 residues. Losses at the gene ends were 2 bases for V and 7 bases for J; bases not matched to a gene: 9. The CDR3 DNA follows: TGTGCCAGCAGCCAAATAGCTACTAGCGGGGGGGAGAATACGCAGTATTTT. Its protein product is CASSQIATSGGENTQYF.

The chain couples TRBV5-1 to TRBJ1-6; D is unresolved. Germline CDR1 is SGHRS and CDR2 is YFSETQ. V was cut by 2 bases and J by 0 bases, with 9 bases left in between. There are 16 residues in the CDR3. CDR3 sequence (DNA): TGCGCCAGCAGCTTATTGGGGAGCTCCTATAATTCACCCCTCCACTTT. Translating it yields CASSLLGSSYNSPLHF.

The chain carries TRBV27 and TRBJ1-4; no clear D. V shed 5 bases and J shed 5 bases, with 18 bases lying between them. The CDR3 runs to 16 residues. Germline loops: CDR1 MNHEY, CDR2 SMNVEV (reference sequence). Here the CDR3 reads CASSPRTTRLNEKLFF. CDR3 DNA sequence: TGTGCCAGCAGTCCAAGAACGACAAGGCTAAATGAAAAACTGTTTTTT.

This clone is a singleton in its sample. V is TRBV19 and J is TRBJ1-1; TRBD1 is a possible D gene (6 bases). V shed 10 bases and J shed 4 bases, with 16 bases lying between them. The CDR3 runs 13 residues. Germline loops: CDR1 LNHDA, CDR2 SQIVND (reference sequence). The CDR3 loop reads CATRLQGSTEAFF. For the CDR3, the DNA is TGTGCCACTCGATTACAGGGATCCACTGAAGCTTTCTTT.

This sequence joins TRBV2 and TRBJ2-3; 7 nucleotides line up with TRBD1. This CDR3 spans 16 amino acids. The germline V gene has CDR1 SNHLY and CDR2 FYNNEI. With 5 bases clipped from V and 0 bases from J, the junction kept 8 bases outside the gene matches. This CDR3 is CASSTRQGRSTDTQYF. DNA of the CDR3: TGTGCCAGCAGTACACGACAGGGTAGGAGCACAGATACGCAGTATTTT.

CDR3 coding DNA: TGTGCCAGTAGTAGCACAGGTTCCAATCAGCCCCAGCATTTT. This encodes CASSSTGSNQPQHF. The chain joins TRBV19 to TRBJ1-5; possibly TRBD1 for D (5 bases). Trimming removed 4 bases from V and 3 bases from J, with 10 bases in between. From germline, CDR1 is LNHDA and CDR2 SQIVND (reference sequence). There are 14 residues in the CDR3.

This chain links TRBV12-3 or TRBV12-4 with TRBJ1-2; D may be TRBD1 (5 bases). The V end was cut by 6 bases, the J end by 8 bases, with 16 bases between. The CDR3 is made up of 13 amino acids. The DNA for the CDR3 is TGTGCCAGCAGGTCGGGGGGGACGGAGGGCTACACCTTC. Its translation: CASRSGGTEGYTF.

V usage is TRBV7-2 and J usage is TRBJ2-5; no reliable D call. Trimming cost V 3 bases and J 2 bases, with 7 bases left between them. The CDR3 spans 13 residues. Germline CDR1 SGHTA, CDR2 FQGNSA. CDR3: CASSFSTQETQYF. For the CDR3, the DNA is TGTGCCAGCAGCTTTAGTACTCAAGAGACCCAGTACTTC. The variable domain in full, completed from reference TRBV7-2 and TRBJ2-5, reads GAGVSQSPSNKVTEKGKDVELRCDPISGHTALYWYRQSLGQGLEFLIYFQGNSAPDKSGLPSDRFSAERTGGSVSTLTIQRTQQEDSAVYLCASSFSTQETQYFGPGTRLLVL.

The chain has TRBV28 and TRBJ1-5, with a weak D call TRBD1 (6 bases). Trimming pared 3 bases from V and 8 bases from J, leaving 11 bases between. This CDR3 spans 13 amino acids. CDR1 and CDR2 from the germline V gene are MDHEN and SYDVKM. CDR3 nucleotides: TGTGCCAGCAGTTTTACAGGGTCTGAGCCCCAGCATTTT. Protein sequence: CASSFTGSEPQHF.

This clone was counted only a few times. The rearrangement uses TRBV27 and TRBJ2-3; a possible D gene is TRBD2 (6 bases). With 4 bases removed from V and 0 bases from J, the gap between germline ends came to 11 bases. Looked up from germline, CDR1 is MNHEY and CDR2 is SMNVEV (reference sequence). The CDR3 length is 15 residues. The CDR3 reads CASSSGVESTDTQYF. The CDR3 bases are TGTGCCAGCAGTTCGGGGGTAGAAAGCACAGATACGCAGTATTTT.

This chain links TRBV28 with TRBJ1-5; D possibly corresponds to TRBD1 (5 bases). CDR1 MDHEN and CDR2 SYDVKM come from the germline V gene. This CDR3 region has 14 residues. V was pared by 10 bases and J by 1 base, with 14 bases between. CDR3 coding DNA: TGTGCCATTCAGCAGGGTAGCAGCAATCAGCCCCAGCATTTT. Translated, it gives CAIQQGSSNQPQHF. The complete variable domain, with remaining parts taken from reference TRBV28 and TRBJ1-5, reads DVKVTQSSRYLVKRTGEKVFLECVQDMDHENMFWYRQDPGLGLRLIYFSYDVKMKEKGDIPEGYSVSREKKERFSLILESASTNQTSMYLCAIQQGSSNQPQHFGDGTRLSIL.

V usage is TRBV6-5 and J usage is TRBJ1-6, with 8 positions matching TRBD1. Germline values: CDR1 MNHEY, CDR2 SVGAGI. This CDR3 has 15 residues. The junction had 7 bases not matched to a gene; V was cut back by 6 bases and J by 6 bases. In DNA form, the CDR3 reads TGTGCCAGCAGGCAAAGGACAGGGCTTAATTCACCCCTCCACTTT. This encodes CASRQRTGLNSPLHF.

The chain joins TRBV6-1 to TRBJ1-5; D uncertain. CDR1 and CDR2 from the germline V gene are MNHNS and SASEGT. V was trimmed by 2 bases and J by 6 bases, leaving 8 bases between them. The CDR3 has 13 amino acids. DNA for the CDR3: TGTGCCAGCAGTGAAATGGCACGTCAGCCCCAGCATTTT. As protein: CASSEMARQPQHF.

The genes are TRBV2 and TRBJ1-4; 10 bases match TRBD1. The CDR3 totals 16 residues. J gave up 3 bases and V 6 bases, and 7 bases lay outside the gene matches. The germline gives CDR1 SNHLY, CDR2 FYNNEI. CDR3: CASSLRQGAANEKLFF. The CDR3 region has the DNA TGTGCCAGCAGCCTAAGACAGGGGGCCGCTAATGAAAAACTGTTTTTT. Using reference TRBV2 and TRBJ1-4 for the parts outside the CDR3, the full variable domain is EPEVTQTPSHQVTQMGQEVILRCVPISNHLYFYWYRQILGQKVEFLVSFYNNEISEKSEIFDDQFSVERPDGSNFTLKIRSTKLEDSAMYFCASSLRQGAANEKLFFGSGTQLSVL.

V is TRBV7-9 and J is TRBJ1-5; 12 bases align to TRBD1. In germline, CDR1 is SEHNR, CDR2 FQNEAQ (reference sequence). CDR3 length equals 15 residues. Trimming took 6 bases from V and 8 from J; bases not matched to a gene: 8. As DNA, the CDR3 is TGTGCCAGCAGACCCGGGACAGGGGGCCAAGAGCCCCAGCATTTT. It is translated as CASRPGTGGQEPQHF.

The V gene is TRBV19, the J gene TRBJ1-6; the D gene is possibly TRBD1 (6 bases). Germline-derived CDR1 and CDR2 are LNHDA and SQIVND (reference sequence). This CDR3 is 15 amino acids long. V was trimmed by 1 base and J by 10 bases, leaving 14 bases between them. The CDR3, as DNA: TGTGCCAGTAGTATAGTTCTCAGGGGTCGGTCACCCCTCCACTTT. Translating it yields CASSIVLRGRSPLHF.

This clone was found once. The V gene is TRBV6-5, the J gene TRBJ1-1, with 8 nucleotides matching TRBD1. This CDR3 is built from 14 residues. The germline CDR1 and CDR2 sequences are MNHEY and SVGAGI. V dropped 8 bases and J dropped 2; count of bases not matched to a gene: 7. This CDR3 is CASYPQGDNTEAFF. The CDR3 DNA sequence: TGTGCCAGCTATCCACAGGGGGATAACACTGAAGCTTTCTTT.

This chain links TRBV12-3 or TRBV12-4 with TRBJ1-4; D might be TRBD1 (6 bases). Trimming took off 7 bases at V and 10 bases at J, with 16 bases between the two ends. The CDR3 runs to 13 residues. The CDR3 nucleotides read TGTGCCAGCACCCCAACGGGGGGCGGAAAACTGTTTTTT. Encoded protein: CASTPTGGGKLFF.

The chain joins TRBV4-2 to TRBJ1-2, with 8 bases fitting TRBD1. V lost 2 bases and J lost 7; bases outside the gene matches: 9. The germline V gene encodes CDR1 LGHNA and CDR2 YNFKEQ. CDR3 length equals 15 residues. The CDR3 nucleotides read TGTGCCAGCAGCCAAACATTGGACAGGGTCAGTGGCTACACCTTC. Its protein product is CASSQTLDRVSGYTF.

The chain joins TRBV10-3 to TRBJ1-2, with D uncertain. Germline CDR1 ENHRY, CDR2 SYGVKD. The V end lost 9 bases, the J end lost 1 base, and 9 bases lay between the germline ends. The CDR3 is 12 residues long. The CDR3 region has the DNA TGTGCCATTCTAGAGGTTAACTATGGCTACACCTTC. This encodes CAILEVNYGYTF.